The present T cell receptor beta chain was sequenced within a study of cytomegalovirus exposure and HLA in healthy donors. PCR used 60 Vbeta primers and 13 Jbeta primers. The protocol was immunoSEQ multiplex PCR, while the TCRdb copy is restricted to in-frame clones and leaves out a portion. The sample records 90,000 to 150,000 clones, 75% to 85% being singletons. Study results and caveats: Earlier analysis looked at TCR beta V segments, and most were productive about 87% or about 30% of the time.

This clone was observed a few times. As yet, its antigen is unknown. Each of the donors was a healthy bone marrow donor. In nominal health when sampled, donors likely had unrecorded immune exposures nonetheless. Trimming shortened V by 5 bases and J by 4 bases, and 15 bases separated the two germline ends. The CDR3 is 14 residues long. Germline V gives CDR1 PRHDT, CDR2 FYEKMQ (reference sequence). This chain uses TRBV13 with TRBJ2-7, with D perhaps TRBD1 (5 bases). The specimen sequenced was PBMCs. The source of this sequence is a man aged 40-50 years in good health and CMV-seronegative. CDR3 sequence: CASSKRETAYEQYF. The CDR3 nucleotides are TGTGCCAGCAGCAAGAGAGAGACAGCATACGAGCAGTACTTC. Filled out from reference TRBV13 and TRBJ2-7, the complete variable domain reads AAGVIQSPRHLIKEKRETATLKCYPIPRHDTVYWYQQGPGQDPQFLISFYEKMQSDKGSIPDRFSAQQFSDYHSELNMSSLELGDSALYFCASSKRETAYEQYFGPGTRLTVT.